This T cell receptor beta chain comes out of a study of T cell responses to AZD1222 COVID-19 vaccine. Measured with immunoSEQ multiplex PCR; TCRdb has only the in-frame clones, and not every one. This sample yields 110,000 or so clones, of which about 91% are seen a single time; roughly 6.7% belongs to the top ten. The germline gives CDR1 SGHRS, CDR2 YFSETQ. This CDR3 is 12 amino acids long. Between the trimmed V and J ends, which lost 1 base and 2 bases, there was a span of 3 bases. As to this clone: Antigen specificity is unknown.

Study conclusions and caveats: The donor group comprised mostly white British people and more females; the analysis possibly underestimated clonal diversity. Spike-specific TCR breadth and depth went up after people got two AZD1222 doses. Spike was spanned by vaccine-associated CD4 TCRs, with dominance at 160-218 and 743-854.

This specimen was peripheral blood, taken 28 days after the second AZD1222 dose. The rearrangement uses TRBV5-1 and TRBJ1-1; D not certain. The TCR comes from an adult who received the AZD1222 COVID-19 vaccine. The CDR3 sequence is CASSLSNTEAFF. DNA of the CDR3: TGCGCCAGCAGCTTGTCTAACACTGAAGCTTTCTTT.